The rows below give T cell receptor beta chains drawn from one sample of a study of response to subunit inactivated influenza vaccine. TCRdb re-called the RT-PCR reads through MiXCR, storing one row per CDR3 protein. Of 450,000 to 500,000 distinct CDR3 sequences in the sample, 10% to 11% were seen once. The specimen comprised PBMCs from blood, sampled more than 35 days after vaccination. These TCRs come from a man aged 45-60 years who received an inactivated influenza vaccine. CDR3s include the opening cysteine and the closing phenylalanine or tryptophan. The order of the fields is D gene, J gene, clone size, V gene, CDR3 protein, CDR3 DNA. D genes are given only for firm matches. Clone size is stated in some rows and not others, as once, few, many or a class when expanded.

D: -; J: TRBJ2-3; size: -; V: TRBV7-2; CDR3: CASSLAGGQPNADTQYF; DNA: TGTGCCAGCAGCTTAGCGGGGGGGCAGCCGAACGCAGATACGCAGTATTTT
D: TRBD1; J: TRBJ1-2; size: few; V: TRBV12-3/TRBV12-4; CDR3: CASSSGQQIYTF; DNA: TGTGCCAGCAGTTCGGGACAGCAAATCTACACCTTC
D: TRBD1; J: TRBJ2-7; size: few; V: TRBV12-3/TRBV12-4; CDR3: CASSPPPGTGSYEQYF; DNA: TGTGCCAGCAGTCCTCCCCCCGGGACAGGATCCTACGAGCAGTACTTC
D: TRBD1; J: TRBJ1-1; size: -; V: TRBV6-5; CDR3: CASSYSIKGAIEAFF; DNA: TGTGCCAGCAGTTACTCGATAAAGGGGGCCATTGAAGCTTTCTTT
D: TRBD1; J: TRBJ2-7; size: few; V: TRBV5-4; CDR3: CASSEGDRVGNYEQYF; DNA: TGTGCCAGCAGCGAGGGGGACAGGGTAGGGAACTACGAGCAGTACTTC
D: -; J: TRBJ2-3; size: few; V: TRBV28; CDR3: CASSLIASGTDTQYF; DNA: TGTGCCAGCAGTTTAATAGCGTCTGGCACAGATACGCAGTATTTT
D: -; J: TRBJ2-7; size: -; V: TRBV7-9; CDR3: CASSLRGRSTYEQYF; DNA: TGTGCCAGCAGCTTAAGGGGCAGGTCGACCTACGAGCAGTACTTC
D: TRBD1; J: TRBJ2-1; size: -; V: TRBV28; CDR3: CASSQGQGEQFF; DNA: TGTGCCAGCAGTCAGGGACAGGGTGAGCAGTTCTTC
D: -; J: TRBJ2-1; size: few; V: TRBV13; CDR3: CASSTTTGTLNNEQFF; DNA: TGTGCCAGCAGCACAACTACCGGGACTTTAAACAATGAGCAGTTCTTC
D: -; J: TRBJ2-7; size: -; V: TRBV12-3/TRBV12-4; CDR3: CASSPRRSYEQYF; DNA: TGTGCCAGCAGTCCCCGACGGAGCTACGAGCAGTACTTC
D: TRBD1; J: TRBJ2-5; size: -; V: TRBV25-1; CDR3: CASRQGEGRETQYF; DNA: TGTGCCAGTAGACAGGGGGAGGGTCGAGAGACCCAGTACTTC
D: -; J: TRBJ1-1; size: few; V: TRBV10-3; CDR3: CAISESALRADTEAFF; DNA: TGTGCCATCAGTGAGTCGGCTTTGAGGGCAGACACTGAAGCTTTCTTT
D: -; J: TRBJ2-5; size: many; V: TRBV7-2; CDR3: CASSLAGVWETQYF; DNA: TGTGCCAGCAGCTTAGCGGGGGTATGGGAGACCCAGTACTTC
D: -; J: TRBJ2-5; size: many; V: TRBV20-1; CDR3: CSAGGAQAQETQYF; DNA: TGCAGTGCGGGGGGAGCGCAGGCGCAAGAGACCCAGTACTTC
D: -; J: TRBJ2-2; size: few; V: TRBV27; CDR3: CASSPLRLPRKNTGELFF; DNA: TGTGCCAGCAGTCCCCTCAGACTACCTAGGAAGAACACCGGGGAGCTGTTTTTT
D: -; J: TRBJ2-7; size: few; V: TRBV6-1; CDR3: CASAVFRGPYEQYF; DNA: TGTGCCAGCGCAGTTTTCAGGGGACCCTACGAGCAGTACTTC
D: -; J: TRBJ2-6; size: -; V: TRBV4-2; CDR3: CASSQAGAGANVLTF; DNA: TGTGCCAGCAGCCAAGCGGGGGCTGGGGCCAACGTCCTGACTTTC
D: -; J: TRBJ2-4; size: -; V: TRBV20-1; CDR3: CSAQKSPLAKNIQYF; DNA: TGCAGTGCTCAAAAGTCTCCGCTAGCCAAAAACATTCAGTACTTC
D: TRBD2; J: TRBJ2-3; size: few; V: TRBV28; CDR3: CASSALAGESDTQYF; DNA: TGTGCCAGCAGTGCACTAGCGGGGGAGTCAGATACGCAGTATTTT
D: -; J: TRBJ1-3; size: few; V: TRBV24-1; CDR3: CATSTFPDNTIYF; DNA: TGTGCCACCTCTACATTTCCGGATAACACCATATATTTT
D: TRBD2; J: TRBJ2-5; size: many; V: TRBV20-1; CDR3: CSASPSGGARETQYF; DNA: TGCAGTGCTAGTCCTAGCGGGGGGGCACGAGAGACCCAGTACTTC
D: -; J: TRBJ2-6; size: -; V: TRBV5-1; CDR3: CASSLTGGANVLTF; DNA: TGCGCCAGCAGCTTGACCGGTGGGGCCAACGTCCTGACTTTC
D: TRBD1; J: TRBJ2-7; size: many; V: TRBV7-2; CDR3: CASSRASGTVFYEQYF; DNA: TGTGCCAGCAGCCGAGCTTCCGGGACAGTATTCTACGAGCAGTACTTC
D: -; J: TRBJ2-7; size: many; V: TRBV10-3; CDR3: CAIIRDLGYEQYF; DNA: TGTGCCATCATTCGGGACCTAGGGTACGAGCAGTACTTC
D: -; J: TRBJ2-3; size: -; V: TRBV29-1; CDR3: CSVVLPDLSTDTQYF; DNA: TGCAGCGTTGTACTCCCAGACCTTAGCACAGATACGCAGTATTTT
D: -; J: TRBJ2-3; size: few; V: TRBV6-2/TRBV6-3; CDR3: CASIGSLTDTQYF; DNA: TGTGCCAGCATCGGATCTCTCACAGATACGCAGTATTTT
D: -; J: TRBJ2-1; size: many; V: TRBV12-3/TRBV12-4; CDR3: CASRLDSIYEQFF; DNA: TGTGCCAGCAGATTGGATTCGATTTACGAGCAGTTCTTC
D: TRBD1; J: TRBJ1-3; size: -; V: TRBV18; CDR3: CASSPIMTGKSSGNTIYF; DNA: TGTGCCAGCTCACCTATAATGACAGGGAAAAGCTCTGGAAACACCATATATTTT
D: TRBD1; J: TRBJ2-7; size: few; V: TRBV10-3; CDR3: CAISESRQGQEQYF; DNA: TGTGCCATCAGTGAGTCTAGACAGGGGCAAGAGCAGTACTTC
D: -; J: TRBJ2-5; size: -; V: TRBV29-1; CDR3: CSVARGTQETQYF; DNA: TGCAGCGTCGCTAGGGGGACCCAAGAGACCCAGTACTTC
D: -; J: TRBJ1-5; size: -; V: TRBV20-1; CDR3: CSARDGGLASNQPQHF; DNA: TGCAGTGCTAGAGACGGAGGATTAGCGAGCAATCAGCCCCAGCATTTT
D: -; J: TRBJ2-7; size: -; V: TRBV24-1; CDR3: CATSDPLGGDHEQYF; DNA: TGTGCCACCAGTGACCCCTTAGGGGGGGACCACGAGCAGTACTTC
D: -; J: TRBJ1-2; size: -; V: TRBV5-1; CDR3: CASSFGTVNYGYTF; DNA: TGCGCCAGCAGCTTTGGGACGGTGAACTATGGCTACACCTTC
D: TRBD2; J: TRBJ2-5; size: -; V: TRBV2; CDR3: CASSLTSGKVETQYF; DNA: TGTGCCAGCAGCCTGACTAGCGGAAAGGTGGAGACCCAGTACTTC
D: -; J: TRBJ1-6; size: -; V: TRBV11-2; CDR3: CASSLAIINSPLHF; DNA: TGTGCCAGCAGCTTAGCGATAATTAATTCACCCCTCCACTTT
D: TRBD2; J: TRBJ2-2; size: -; V: TRBV20-1; CDR3: CSGGGLAGELFF; DNA: TGCAGTGGCGGGGGACTAGCCGGGGAGCTGTTTTTT
D: -; J: TRBJ2-7; size: -; V: TRBV5-1; CDR3: CASSLNQRGGNDEQYF; DNA: TGCGCCAGCAGCTTGAATCAGAGAGGGGGGAACGACGAGCAGTACTTC
D: -; J: TRBJ1-6; size: many; V: TRBV7-2; CDR3: CASSFRDGNSPLHF; DNA: TGTGCCAGCAGCTTTAGGGATGGAAATTCACCCCTCCACTTT
D: -; J: TRBJ2-1; size: -; V: TRBV6-2/TRBV6-3; CDR3: CASRPSSAYEQFF; DNA: TGTGCCAGCAGACCGTCCTCGGCGTATGAGCAGTTCTTC
D: TRBD2; J: TRBJ2-1; size: many; V: TRBV15; CDR3: CATSRDLGLENEQFF; DNA: TGTGCCACCAGCAGAGATTTGGGACTAGAAAATGAGCAGTTCTTC
D: TRBD2; J: TRBJ2-1; size: -; V: TRBV12-3/TRBV12-4; CDR3: CASVLGTSGNNEQFF; DNA: TGTGCCAGCGTTTTGGGGACTAGCGGAAACAATGAGCAGTTCTTC
D: TRBD2; J: TRBJ2-5; size: -; V: TRBV20-1; CDR3: CSATGTSGRVGETQYF; DNA: TGCAGTGCTACCGGGACTAGCGGGAGGGTAGGAGAGACCCAGTACTTC